This T cell receptor beta chain is from a study of CD8 T cells in ankylosing spondylitis. General study results and limits: Significant enrichment of disease-linked clones was reported in matched ankylosing spondylitis synovial fluid.

TCRdb re-derived calls from the 5' RACE reads in MiXCR, one entry per CDR3 protein. The data contain approximately 220,000 distinct CDR3 sequences, around 24% of them singletons. This clonotype was picked up many times. Its antigen is currently unknown. Trimming stripped 5 bases from V and 9 bases from J, with 13 bases between. The CDR3 loop spans 12 amino acids. Sequencing input: blood, either unsorted or a sorted T cell fraction (not recorded which). This TCR was recovered from a male donor with ankylosing spondylitis or in good health (not recorded which). The V call is TRBV12-3 or TRBV12-4, the J call TRBJ2-5, with a weak D call TRBD2 (5 bases). DNA for the CDR3: TGTGCCAGCAGTCGTCTAGCTGGGGCCCAGTACTTC. Its protein is CASSRLAGAQYF.